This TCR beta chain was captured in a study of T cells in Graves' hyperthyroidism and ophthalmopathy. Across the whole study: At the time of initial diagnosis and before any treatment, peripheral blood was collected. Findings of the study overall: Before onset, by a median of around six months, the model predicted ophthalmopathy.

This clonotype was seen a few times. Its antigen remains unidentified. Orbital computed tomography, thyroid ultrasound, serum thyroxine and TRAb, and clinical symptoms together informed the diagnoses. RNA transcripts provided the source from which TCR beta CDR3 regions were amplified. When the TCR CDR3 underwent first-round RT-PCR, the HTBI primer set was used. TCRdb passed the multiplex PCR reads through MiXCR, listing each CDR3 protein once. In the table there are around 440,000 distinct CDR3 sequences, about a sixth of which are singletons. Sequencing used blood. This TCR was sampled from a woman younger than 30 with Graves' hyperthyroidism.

CDR3 protein: CSARVRPTNEKLFF. The CDR3 DNA is TGCAGTGCTAGAGTCCGCCCTACAAATGAAAAACTGTTTTTT. The chain uses TRBV20-1 and TRBJ1-4; D is unclear. V shed 1 base and J shed 5 bases, with 11 bases lying between them. The CDR3 sequence is 14 residues long. CDR1 DFQATT and CDR2 SNEGSKA come from the germline V gene (reference sequence).